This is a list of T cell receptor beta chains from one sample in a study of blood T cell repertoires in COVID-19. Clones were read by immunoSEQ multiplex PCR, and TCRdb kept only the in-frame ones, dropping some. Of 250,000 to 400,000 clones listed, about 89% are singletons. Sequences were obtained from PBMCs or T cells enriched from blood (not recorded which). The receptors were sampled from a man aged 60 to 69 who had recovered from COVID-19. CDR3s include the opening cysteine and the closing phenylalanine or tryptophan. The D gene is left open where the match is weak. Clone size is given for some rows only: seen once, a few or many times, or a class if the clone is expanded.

CDR3 protein: CASSPGGTTNEKLFF
CDR3 DNA: TGTGCCAGCAGTCCAGGGGGGACAACTAATGAAAAACTGTTTTTT
V gene: TRBV28
J gene: TRBJ1-4
D gene: TRBD1
clone size: .

CDR3 protein: CASSFTSGPLSSYEQYF
CDR3 DNA: TGTGCCAGCAGCTTCACTAGCGGGCCATTAAGCTCCTACGAGCAGTACTTC
V gene: TRBV11-2
J gene: TRBJ2-7
D gene: TRBD2
clone size: .

CDR3 protein: CASTTLCGWYEQYF
CDR3 DNA: TGCGCCAGCACCACTTTGTGCGGCTGGTACGAGCAGTACTTC
V gene: TRBV23-1
J gene: TRBJ2-7
D gene: .
clone size: .

CDR3 protein: CASTAIPGQAFFSGNTIYF
CDR3 DNA: TGTGCCAGTACAGCGATACCGGGACAGGCCTTTTTCTCTGGAAACACCATATATTTT
V gene: TRBV19
J gene: TRBJ1-3
D gene: TRBD1
clone size: .

CDR3 protein: CASSQSQGANSPLHF
CDR3 DNA: TGTGCCAGCAGCCAATCACAGGGCGCGAATTCACCCCTCCACTTT
V gene: TRBV4-2
J gene: TRBJ1-6
D gene: .
clone size: many

CDR3 protein: CASSPEARTYEQYF
CDR3 DNA: TGTGCCAGCTCACCAGAGGCGCGGACCTACGAGCAGTACTTC
V gene: TRBV18
J gene: TRBJ2-7
D gene: .
clone size: .

CDR3 protein: CAGQAGEDIQYF
CDR3 DNA: TGTGCCGGCCAGGCGGGTGAAGACATTCAGTACTTC
V gene: TRBV2
J gene: TRBJ2-4
D gene: .
clone size: .

CDR3 protein: CASSYLGQINEKLFF
CDR3 DNA: TGTGCCAGCAGTTACTTAGGACAGATTAATGAAAAACTGTTTTTT
V gene: TRBV6-2/TRBV6-3
J gene: TRBJ1-4
D gene: .
clone size: .

CDR3 protein: CASSYQGLYEQYF
CDR3 DNA: TGTGCCAGCAGCTATCAGGGGCTCTACGAGCAGTACTTC
V gene: TRBV6-5
J gene: TRBJ2-7
D gene: .
clone size: .

CDR3 protein: CASSLYGGTDTEAFF
CDR3 DNA: TGTGCCAGCAGCTTGTATGGGGGGACGGACACTGAAGCTTTCTTT
V gene: TRBV5-6
J gene: TRBJ1-1
D gene: .
clone size: .

CDR3 protein: CASSLDRDYEQFF
CDR3 DNA: TGTGCCAGCAGCTTAGACAGGGATTATGAGCAGTTCTTC
V gene: TRBV7-2
J gene: TRBJ2-1
D gene: .
clone size: .

CDR3 protein: CASSQDISRGRGANVLTF
CDR3 DNA: TGTGCCAGCAGCCAAGATATCTCCAGGGGGCGTGGGGCCAACGTCCTGACTTTC
V gene: TRBV3-1/TRBV3-2
J gene: TRBJ2-6
D gene: TRBD1
clone size: .

CDR3 protein: CASSGDRGNYEQYF
CDR3 DNA: TGTGCCAGCAGCGGAGACAGGGGGAATTACGAGCAGTACTTC
V gene: TRBV11-2
J gene: TRBJ2-7
D gene: TRBD1
clone size: .

CDR3 protein: CASSLMTGVGTDTQYF
CDR3 DNA: TGTGCCAGCAGCCTCATGACAGGGGTGGGTACAGATACGCAGTATTTT
V gene: TRBV7-9
J gene: TRBJ2-3
D gene: TRBD1
clone size: .

CDR3 protein: CASSLLEVAGKTQYF
CDR3 DNA: TGTGCCAGCAGCCTCCTAGAAGTAGCGGGAAAGACCCAGTACTTC
V gene: TRBV7-9
J gene: TRBJ2-5
D gene: TRBD2
clone size: .

CDR3 protein: CASSLAGHPRSTEAFF
CDR3 DNA: TGCGCCAGCAGCTTGGCGGGACACCCCCGGAGCACTGAAGCTTTCTTT
V gene: TRBV5-1
J gene: TRBJ1-1
D gene: .
clone size: .

CDR3 protein: CATSDLRTGSEKLFF
CDR3 DNA: TGTGCCACCAGTGATCTGAGGACAGGTAGTGAAAAACTGTTTTTT
V gene: TRBV24-1
J gene: TRBJ1-4
D gene: TRBD1
clone size: .

CDR3 protein: CASSLGTGVQVVTGANVLTF
CDR3 DNA: TGTGCCAGCAGTCTCGGGACAGGGGTGCAGGTAGTCACTGGGGCCAACGTCCTGACTTTC
V gene: TRBV2
J gene: TRBJ2-6
D gene: TRBD1
clone size: .

CDR3 protein: CASSGLVHSYNEQFF
CDR3 DNA: TGTGCCAGCAGTGGACTAGTACACTCCTACAATGAGCAGTTCTTC
V gene: TRBV25-1
J gene: TRBJ2-1
D gene: .
clone size: .

CDR3 protein: CASSLHNEQFF
CDR3 DNA: TGTGCCAGCAGCCTACACAATGAGCAGTTCTTC
V gene: TRBV6-5
J gene: TRBJ2-1
D gene: .
clone size: few

CDR3 protein: CASSQDSSGRYNEQFF
CDR3 DNA: TGCGCCAGCAGCCAAGATTCTAGCGGGCGCTACAATGAGCAGTTCTTC
V gene: TRBV4-3
J gene: TRBJ2-1
D gene: TRBD2
clone size: .

CDR3 protein: CSAIGLRDRWTSGRTEFF
CDR3 DNA: TGCAGCGCTATCGGCTTGCGAGACAGATGGACTAGCGGGAGAACGGAGTTCTTC
V gene: TRBV29-1
J gene: TRBJ2-1
D gene: TRBD2
clone size: .

CDR3 protein: CASASDPTGYGYTF
CDR3 DNA: TGTGCCAGCGCTTCTGACCCGACAGGCTATGGCTACACCTTC
V gene: TRBV6-5
J gene: TRBJ1-2
D gene: .
clone size: .

CDR3 protein: CASSPPLTGNTEAFF
CDR3 DNA: TGTGCCAGCTCACCACCGTTGACGGGGAACACTGAAGCTTTCTTT
V gene: TRBV18
J gene: TRBJ1-1
D gene: .
clone size: once

CDR3 protein: CAWGNRAPNYGYTF
CDR3 DNA: TGTGCCTGGGGGAACAGGGCCCCTAACTATGGCTACACCTTC
V gene: TRBV30
J gene: TRBJ1-2
D gene: .
clone size: .

CDR3 protein: CASSWYSGGTDTQYF
CDR3 DNA: TGTGCCAGCAGCTGGTATAGCGGGGGCACAGATACGCAGTATTTT
V gene: TRBV9
J gene: TRBJ2-3
D gene: TRBD2
clone size: .

CDR3 protein: CASNTRDRPLEQYF
CDR3 DNA: TGTGCCAGCAATACACGGGACAGACCGCTCGAGCAGTACTTC
V gene: TRBV28
J gene: TRBJ2-7
D gene: TRBD1
clone size: .

CDR3 protein: CASRRTRDNYEQYF
CDR3 DNA: TGTGCCAGCAGGCGGACTAGAGACAACTACGAGCAGTACTTC
V gene: TRBV6-5
J gene: TRBJ2-7
D gene: TRBD2
clone size: .

CDR3 protein: CASSRGLLGLFGYTF
CDR3 DNA: TGCGCCAGCAGCCGCGGGCTTTTGGGTTTGTTTGGCTACACCTTC
V gene: TRBV4-3
J gene: TRBJ1-2
D gene: .
clone size: .

CDR3 protein: CATGLAGPRDTQYF
CDR3 DNA: TGTGCCACCGGACTAGCGGGACCAAGGGATACGCAGTATTTT
V gene: TRBV13
J gene: TRBJ2-3
D gene: TRBD2
clone size: .

CDR3 protein: CASGDRVITDTQYF
CDR3 DNA: TGCGCCAGCGGAGACAGGGTTATCACAGATACGCAGTATTTT
V gene: TRBV10-2
J gene: TRBJ2-3
D gene: TRBD1
clone size: .

CDR3 protein: CASRSSGGNTIYF
CDR3 DNA: TGTGCCAGTAGGTCCTCGGGTGGAAACACCATATATTTT
V gene: TRBV19
J gene: TRBJ1-3
D gene: .
clone size: .

CDR3 protein: CASTWGGTGSDGYTF
CDR3 DNA: TGTGCCAGTACCTGGGGGGGAACAGGATCCGATGGCTACACCTTC
V gene: TRBV19
J gene: TRBJ1-2
D gene: .
clone size: .

CDR3 protein: CASSGPYEQYF
CDR3 DNA: TGTGCCAGCAGCGGGCCCTACGAGCAGTACTTC
V gene: TRBV9
J gene: TRBJ2-7
D gene: .
clone size: .

CDR3 protein: CSVVASGRAGEQFF
CDR3 DNA: TGCAGCGTTGTAGCTAGCGGGAGGGCCGGTGAGCAGTTCTTC
V gene: TRBV29-1
J gene: TRBJ2-1
D gene: TRBD2
clone size: few

CDR3 protein: CASSRLGGTEAFF
CDR3 DNA: TGTGCCAGCAGCCGACTGGGGGGCACTGAAGCTTTCTTT
V gene: TRBV3-1/TRBV3-2
J gene: TRBJ1-1
D gene: .
clone size: .